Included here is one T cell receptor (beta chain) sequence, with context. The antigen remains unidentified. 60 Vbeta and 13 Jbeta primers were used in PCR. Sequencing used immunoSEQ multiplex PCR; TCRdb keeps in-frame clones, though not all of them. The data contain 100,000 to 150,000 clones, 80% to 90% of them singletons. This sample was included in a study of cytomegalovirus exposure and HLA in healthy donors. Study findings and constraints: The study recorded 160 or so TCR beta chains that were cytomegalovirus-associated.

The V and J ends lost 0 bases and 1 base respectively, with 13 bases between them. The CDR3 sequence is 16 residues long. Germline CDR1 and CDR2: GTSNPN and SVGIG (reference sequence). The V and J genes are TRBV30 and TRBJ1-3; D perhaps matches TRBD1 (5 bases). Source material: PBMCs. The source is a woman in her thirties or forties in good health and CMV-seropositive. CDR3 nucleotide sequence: TGTGCCTGGAGTGTACAGCAGGGTTGGTCTGGAAACACCATATATTTT. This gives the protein CAWSVQQGWSGNTIYF.